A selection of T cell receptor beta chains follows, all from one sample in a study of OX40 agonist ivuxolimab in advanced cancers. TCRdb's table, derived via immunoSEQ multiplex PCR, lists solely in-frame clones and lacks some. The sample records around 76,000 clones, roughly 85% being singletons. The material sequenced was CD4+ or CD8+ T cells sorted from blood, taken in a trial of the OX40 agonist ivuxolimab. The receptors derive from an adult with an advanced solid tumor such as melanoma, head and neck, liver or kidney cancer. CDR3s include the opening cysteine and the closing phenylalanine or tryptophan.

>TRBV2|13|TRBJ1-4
CASTGDSNDRLFF
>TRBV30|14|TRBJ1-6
CAWSVLPGDSPLHF
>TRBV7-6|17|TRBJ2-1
CASSAQVGGGSYNEQFF
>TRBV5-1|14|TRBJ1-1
CASRVAGANTEAFF
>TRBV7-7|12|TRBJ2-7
CASSPVLYEQYF
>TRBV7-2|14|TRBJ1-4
CASSPGPTDEKLFF
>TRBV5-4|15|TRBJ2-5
CASSLGQGNSETQYF
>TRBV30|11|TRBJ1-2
CAWSVVDSTTF
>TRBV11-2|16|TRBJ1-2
CASSSISGGPRHGYTF
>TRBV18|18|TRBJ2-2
CASSPLSSGGLNTGELFF
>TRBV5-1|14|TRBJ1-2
CASSLGGDNYGYTF
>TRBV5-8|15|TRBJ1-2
CASSLSGGLAYGYTF
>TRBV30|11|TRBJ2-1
CALGSYNEQFF
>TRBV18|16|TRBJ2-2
CASSPTQGANTGELFF
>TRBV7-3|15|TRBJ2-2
CASSLTGQRTGELFF
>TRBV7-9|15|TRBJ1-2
CASSLGQGMAYGYTF
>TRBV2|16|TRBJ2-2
CASSDSGILNTGELFF
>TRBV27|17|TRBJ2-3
CASSSGLAGGSTDTQYF
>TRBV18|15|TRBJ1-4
CASSPGQGGNEKLFF
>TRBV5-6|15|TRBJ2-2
CASSPGRANTGELFF
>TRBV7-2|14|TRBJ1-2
CASSLGRANYGYTF
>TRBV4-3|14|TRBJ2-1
CASSQTRWDSEQFF
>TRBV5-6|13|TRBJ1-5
CASSFSSNQPQHF
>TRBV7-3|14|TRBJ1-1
CASSSQGANTEAFF
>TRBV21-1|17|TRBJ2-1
CASSFKTGTGDDNEQFF
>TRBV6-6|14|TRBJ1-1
CASSGRDPNTEAFF
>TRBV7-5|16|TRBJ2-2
CARSPRVCPSTGELFF
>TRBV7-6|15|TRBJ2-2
CASSVTGGATGELFF
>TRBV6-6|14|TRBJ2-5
CASSYSGGGETQYF
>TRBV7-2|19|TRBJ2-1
CASSFPGLAGGSSYNEQFF
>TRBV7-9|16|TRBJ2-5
CASSPRLAGEKETQYF
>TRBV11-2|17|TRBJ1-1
CASRTQMRSWTNTEAFF
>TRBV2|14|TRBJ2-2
CASGLAGRAGELFF
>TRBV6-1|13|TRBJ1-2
CASSEPENYGYTF
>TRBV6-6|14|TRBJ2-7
CASSYSGGHGEQYF
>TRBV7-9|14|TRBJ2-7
CASSLVGTRTEQYF
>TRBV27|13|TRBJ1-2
CASSLGVSYGYTF
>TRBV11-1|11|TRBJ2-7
CASRQGGEQYF
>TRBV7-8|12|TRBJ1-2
CASSLRGYGYTF
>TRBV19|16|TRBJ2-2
CASTLPGLENTGELFF
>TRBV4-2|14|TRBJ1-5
CASSRGTGNQPQHF
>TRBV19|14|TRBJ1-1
CASNPGQGVTEAFF
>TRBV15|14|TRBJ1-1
CATRSGQPNTEAFF
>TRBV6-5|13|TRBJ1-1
CASSPIGGTEAFF
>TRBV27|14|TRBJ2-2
CASSLWQNTGELFF
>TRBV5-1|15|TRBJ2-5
CASSQGQVLWETQYF
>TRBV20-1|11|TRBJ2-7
CSARVEYEQYF
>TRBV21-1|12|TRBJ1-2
CAGGQGNYGYTF